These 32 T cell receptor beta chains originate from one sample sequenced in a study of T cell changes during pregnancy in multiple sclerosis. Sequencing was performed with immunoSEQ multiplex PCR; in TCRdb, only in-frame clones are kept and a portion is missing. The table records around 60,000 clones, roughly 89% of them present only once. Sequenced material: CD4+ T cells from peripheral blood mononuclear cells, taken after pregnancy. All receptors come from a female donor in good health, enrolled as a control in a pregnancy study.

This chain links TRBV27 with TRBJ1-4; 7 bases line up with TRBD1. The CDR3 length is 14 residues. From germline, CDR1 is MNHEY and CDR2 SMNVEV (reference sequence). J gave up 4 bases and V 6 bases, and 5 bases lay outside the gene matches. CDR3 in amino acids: CASSMTGYNEKLFF. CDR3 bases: TGTGCCAGCAGCATGACAGGGTATAATGAAAAACTGTTTTTT.

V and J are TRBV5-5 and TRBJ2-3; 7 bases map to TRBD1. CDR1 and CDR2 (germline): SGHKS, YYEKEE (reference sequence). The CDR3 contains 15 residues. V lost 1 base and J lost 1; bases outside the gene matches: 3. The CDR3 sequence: CASSLTGVRTDTQYF. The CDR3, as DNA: TGTGCCAGCAGCTTGACAGGGGTCCGCACAGATACGCAGTATTTT. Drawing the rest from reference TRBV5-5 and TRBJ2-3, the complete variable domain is DAGVTQSPTHLIKTRGQQVTLRCSPISGHKSVSWYQQVLGQGPQFIFQYYEKEERGRGNFPDRFSARQFPNYSSELNVNALLLGDSALYLCASSLTGVRTDTQYFGPGTRLTVL.

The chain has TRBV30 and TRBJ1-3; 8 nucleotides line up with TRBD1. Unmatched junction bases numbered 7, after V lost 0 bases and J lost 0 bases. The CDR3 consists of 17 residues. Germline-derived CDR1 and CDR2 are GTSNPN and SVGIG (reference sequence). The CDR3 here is CAWSVPGQALSGNTIYF. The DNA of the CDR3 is TGTGCCTGGAGTGTACCGGGACAGGCCCTCTCTGGAAACACCATATATTTT.

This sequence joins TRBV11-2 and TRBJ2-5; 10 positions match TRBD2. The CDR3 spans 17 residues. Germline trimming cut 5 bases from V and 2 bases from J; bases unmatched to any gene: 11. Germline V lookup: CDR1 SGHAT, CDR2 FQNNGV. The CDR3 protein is CASSLNPPTSGQETQYF. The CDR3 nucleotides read TGTGCCAGCAGCCTCAACCCTCCGACTAGCGGGCAAGAGACCCAGTACTTC.

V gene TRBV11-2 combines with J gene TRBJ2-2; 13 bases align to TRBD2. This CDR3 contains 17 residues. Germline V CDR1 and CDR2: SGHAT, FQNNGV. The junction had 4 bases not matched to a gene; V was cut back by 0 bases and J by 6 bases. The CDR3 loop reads CASSLDLLAGGPGELFF. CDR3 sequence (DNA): TGTGCCAGCAGCTTAGATCTACTAGCGGGGGGGCCCGGGGAGCTGTTTTTT.

The CDR3 is CASSLVVQGETQYF. The CDR3 DNA follows: TGTGCCAGCAGCTTAGTCGTCCAGGGTGAGACCCAGTACTTC. The rearrangement uses TRBV7-2 and TRBJ2-5; D is possibly TRBD1 (5 bases). Trimming removed 1 base at V and 5 bases at J, with 11 bases between. The CDR3 extends over 14 amino acids. Per germline, CDR1 SGHTA and CDR2 FQGNSA. The full variable domain, rest sourced from reference TRBV7-2 and TRBJ2-5, is GAGVSQSPSNKVTEKGKDVELRCDPISGHTALYWYRQSLGQGLEFLIYFQGNSAPDKSGLPSDRFSAERTGGSVSTLTIQRTQQEDSAVYLCASSLVVQGETQYFGPGTRLLVL.

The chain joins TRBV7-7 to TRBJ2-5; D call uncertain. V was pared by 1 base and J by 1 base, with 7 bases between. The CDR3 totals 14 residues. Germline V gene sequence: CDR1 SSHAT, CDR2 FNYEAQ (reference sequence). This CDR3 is CASSLDISQETQYF. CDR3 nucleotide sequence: TGTGCCAGCAGCTTAGATATCAGCCAAGAGACCCAGTACTTC.

This chain's CDR3 is CASSDWEGSYGYTF. The CDR3 nucleotides are TGTGCCAGCAGTGACTGGGAGGGTTCCTATGGCTACACCTTC. The chain employs TRBV25-1 and TRBJ1-2; D uncertain. Trimming stripped 3 bases from V and 4 bases from J, with 12 bases between. The germline gives CDR1 MGHDK, CDR2 SYGVNS. The CDR3 runs to 14 residues.

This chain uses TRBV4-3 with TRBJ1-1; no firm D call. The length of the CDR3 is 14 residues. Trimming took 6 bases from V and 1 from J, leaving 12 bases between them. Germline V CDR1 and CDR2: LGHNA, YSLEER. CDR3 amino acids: CASRLGIENTEAFF. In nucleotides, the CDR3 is TGCGCCAGCAGACTCGGTATAGAGAACACTGAAGCTTTCTTT.

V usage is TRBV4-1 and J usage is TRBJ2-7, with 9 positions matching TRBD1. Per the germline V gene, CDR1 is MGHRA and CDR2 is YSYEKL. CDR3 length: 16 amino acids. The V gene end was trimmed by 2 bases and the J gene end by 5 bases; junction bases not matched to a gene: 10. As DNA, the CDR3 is TGCGCCAGCAGCCAATCCGACGGGACAGGGACCCACGAGCAGTACTTC. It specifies CASSQSDGTGTHEQYF.

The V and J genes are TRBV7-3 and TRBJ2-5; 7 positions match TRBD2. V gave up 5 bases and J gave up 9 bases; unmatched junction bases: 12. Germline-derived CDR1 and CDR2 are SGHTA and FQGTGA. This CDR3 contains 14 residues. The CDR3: CASSQWGGTTAQYF. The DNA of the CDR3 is TGTGCCAGCAGCCAGTGGGGGGGGACTACGGCCCAGTACTTC.

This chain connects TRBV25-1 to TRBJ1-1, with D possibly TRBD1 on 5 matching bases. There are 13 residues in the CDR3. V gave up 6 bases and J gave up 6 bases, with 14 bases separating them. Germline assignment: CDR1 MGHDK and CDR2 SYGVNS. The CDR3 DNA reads TGTGCCAGCAGCCTGATGGGGACTTCTGAAGCTTTCTTT. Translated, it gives CASSLMGTSEAFF.

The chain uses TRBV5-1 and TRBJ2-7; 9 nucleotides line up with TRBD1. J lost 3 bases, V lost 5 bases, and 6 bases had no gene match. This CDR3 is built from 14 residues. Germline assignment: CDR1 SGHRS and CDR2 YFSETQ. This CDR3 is CASRAGQGLYEQYF. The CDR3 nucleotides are TGCGCCAGCAGGGCGGGACAGGGCCTCTACGAGCAGTACTTC.

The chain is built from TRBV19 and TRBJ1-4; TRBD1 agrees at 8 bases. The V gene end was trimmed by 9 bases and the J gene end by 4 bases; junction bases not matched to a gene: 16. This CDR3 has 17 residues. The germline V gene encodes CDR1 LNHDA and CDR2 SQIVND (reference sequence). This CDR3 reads CASREGTGVRHNEKLFF. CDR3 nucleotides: TGTGCCAGCCGCGAAGGGACAGGCGTACGACATAATGAAAAACTGTTTTTT.

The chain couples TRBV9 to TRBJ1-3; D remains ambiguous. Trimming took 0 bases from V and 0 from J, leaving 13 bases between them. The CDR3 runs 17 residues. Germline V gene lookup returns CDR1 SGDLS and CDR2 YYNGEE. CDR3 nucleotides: TGTGCCAGCAGCGTAGACCCGGTTAAGAACTCTGGAAACACCATATATTTT. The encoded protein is CASSVDPVKNSGNTIYF.

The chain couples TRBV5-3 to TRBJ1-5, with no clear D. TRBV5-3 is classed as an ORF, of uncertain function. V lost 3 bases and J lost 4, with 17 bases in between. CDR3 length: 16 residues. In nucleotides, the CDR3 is TGTGCCAGAAGCTCTAAGGGCGAGGGTACGAATCAGCCCCAGCATTTT. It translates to CARSSKGEGTNQPQHF.

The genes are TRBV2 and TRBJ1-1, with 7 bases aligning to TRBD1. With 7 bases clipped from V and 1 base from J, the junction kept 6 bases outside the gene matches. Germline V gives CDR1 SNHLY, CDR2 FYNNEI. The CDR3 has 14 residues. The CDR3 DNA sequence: TGTGCCAGCACTTACGGGACAGCGAACACTGAAGCTTTCTTT. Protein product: CASTYGTANTEAFF.

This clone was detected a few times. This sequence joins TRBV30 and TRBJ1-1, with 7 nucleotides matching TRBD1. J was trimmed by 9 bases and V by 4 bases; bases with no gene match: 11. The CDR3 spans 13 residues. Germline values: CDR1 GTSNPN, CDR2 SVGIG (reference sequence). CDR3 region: CAWTRLTGSQAFF. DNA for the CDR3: TGTGCCTGGACGCGACTGACAGGGTCGCAAGCTTTCTTT.

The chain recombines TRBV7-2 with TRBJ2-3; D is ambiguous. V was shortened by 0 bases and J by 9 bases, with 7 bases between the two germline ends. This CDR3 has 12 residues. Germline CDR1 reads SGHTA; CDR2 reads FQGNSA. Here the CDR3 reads CASSLAESTQYF. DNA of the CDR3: TGTGCCAGCAGCTTAGCAGAAAGCACGCAGTATTTT.

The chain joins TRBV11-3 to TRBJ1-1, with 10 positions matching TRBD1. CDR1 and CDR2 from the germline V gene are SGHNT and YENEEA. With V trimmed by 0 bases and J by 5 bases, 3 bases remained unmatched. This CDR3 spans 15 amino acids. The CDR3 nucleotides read TGTGCCAGCAGCTTAGATGGACAGGGGGTAACTGAAGCTTTCTTT. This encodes CASSLDGQGVTEAFF.

The CDR3 is CASSVTWAENQPQHF. The DNA of the CDR3 is TGTGCCAGCAGCGTAACGTGGGCAGAGAATCAGCCCCAGCATTTT. The rearrangement uses TRBV9 and TRBJ1-5; no firm D call. Deletions cut 1 base from V and 4 bases from J, with 12 bases between. The CDR3 runs to 15 residues. The V gene's germline CDR1 is SGDLS and CDR2 YYNGEE.

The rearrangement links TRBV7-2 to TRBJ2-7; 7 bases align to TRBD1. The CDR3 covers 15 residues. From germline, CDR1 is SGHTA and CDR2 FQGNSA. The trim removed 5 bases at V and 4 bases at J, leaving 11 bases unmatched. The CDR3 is CASSRDSSGGYEQYF. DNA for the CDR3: TGTGCCAGCAGCAGAGACAGCTCAGGGGGTTACGAGCAGTACTTC.

The DNA of the CDR3 is TGTGCCTGGAGTGACCGACAAAGCTATGGCTACACCTTC. It is translated as CAWSDRQSYGYTF. The chain couples TRBV30 to TRBJ1-2; D uncertain. The CDR3 is 13 amino acids. V gave up 1 base and J gave up 4 bases, with 10 bases separating them. Germline CDR1 is GTSNPN and CDR2 is SVGIG (reference sequence). Full variable domain (rest looked up from reference TRBV30 and TRBJ1-2): SQTIHQWPATLVQPVGSPLSLECTVEGTSNPNLYWYRQAAGRGLQLLFYSVGIGQISSEVPQNLSASRPQDRQFILSSKKLLLSDSGFYLCAWSDRQSYGYTFGSGTRLTVV.

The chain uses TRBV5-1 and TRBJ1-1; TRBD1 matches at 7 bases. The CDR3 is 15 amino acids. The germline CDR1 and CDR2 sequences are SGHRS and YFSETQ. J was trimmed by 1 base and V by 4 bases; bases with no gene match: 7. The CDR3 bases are TGCGCCAGCAGCCGCGGGAGGGGGCAGAACACTGAAGCTTTCTTT. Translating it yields CASSRGRGQNTEAFF.

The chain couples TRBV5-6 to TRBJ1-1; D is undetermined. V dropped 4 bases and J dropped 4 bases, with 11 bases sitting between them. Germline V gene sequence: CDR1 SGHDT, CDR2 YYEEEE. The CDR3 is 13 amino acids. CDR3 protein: CASSHTGGTEAFF. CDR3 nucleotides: TGTGCCAGCAGCCACACCGGCGGCACTGAAGCTTTCTTT. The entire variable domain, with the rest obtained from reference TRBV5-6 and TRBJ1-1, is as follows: DAGVTQSPTHLIKTRGQQVTLRCSPKSGHDTVSWYQQALGQGPQFIFQYYEEEERQRGNFPDRFSGHQFPNYSSELNVNALLLGDSALYLCASSHTGGTEAFFGQGTRLTVV.

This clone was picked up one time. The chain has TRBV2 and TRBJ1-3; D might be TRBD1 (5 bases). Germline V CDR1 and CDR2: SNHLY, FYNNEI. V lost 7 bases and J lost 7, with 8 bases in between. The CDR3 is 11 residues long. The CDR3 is CASMTENTIYF. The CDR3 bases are TGTGCCAGCATGACAGAGAACACCATATATTTT.

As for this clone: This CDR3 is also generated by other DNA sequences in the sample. DNA of the CDR3: TGTGCCAGCAGCAGAGACAGGAACAATCAGCCCCAGCATTTT. Translation: CASSRDRNNQPQHF. The rearrangement uses TRBV6-5 and TRBJ1-5; maybe TRBD1 (6 bases). Germline CDR1 and CDR2: MNHEY and SVGAGI. V was shortened by 6 bases and J by 3 bases, with 12 bases between the two germline ends. This CDR3 has 14 amino acids.

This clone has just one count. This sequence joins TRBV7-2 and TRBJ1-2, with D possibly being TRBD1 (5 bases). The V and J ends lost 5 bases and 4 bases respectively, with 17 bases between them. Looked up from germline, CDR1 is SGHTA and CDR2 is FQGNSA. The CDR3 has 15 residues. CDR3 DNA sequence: TGTGCCAGCAGCCTCACCCCCGACAGTCGCTATGGCTACACCTTC. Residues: CASSLTPDSRYGYTF.

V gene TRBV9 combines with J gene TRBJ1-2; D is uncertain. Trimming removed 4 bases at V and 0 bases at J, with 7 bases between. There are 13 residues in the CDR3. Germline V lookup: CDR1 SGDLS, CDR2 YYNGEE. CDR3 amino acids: CASSSTTNYGYTF. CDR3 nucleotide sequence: TGTGCCAGCAGCTCGACTACTAACTATGGCTACACCTTC.

The CDR3 DNA sequence: TGTGCCAGCAGACAGGGGCAGGGCCCTGAAGCTTTCTTT. It specifies CASRQGQGPEAFF. V usage is TRBV7-2 and J usage is TRBJ1-1, with 7 bases fitting TRBD1. Germline V gene sequence: CDR1 SGHTA, CDR2 FQGNSA. This CDR3 is 13 amino acids long. J was trimmed by 6 bases and V by 6 bases; bases with no gene match: 7.

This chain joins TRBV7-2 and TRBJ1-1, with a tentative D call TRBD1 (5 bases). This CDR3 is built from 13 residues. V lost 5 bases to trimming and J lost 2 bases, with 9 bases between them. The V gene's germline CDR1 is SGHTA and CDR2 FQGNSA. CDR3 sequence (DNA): TGTGCCAGCAGCGCAGGGTTAAACACTGAAGCTTTCTTT. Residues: CASSAGLNTEAFF.

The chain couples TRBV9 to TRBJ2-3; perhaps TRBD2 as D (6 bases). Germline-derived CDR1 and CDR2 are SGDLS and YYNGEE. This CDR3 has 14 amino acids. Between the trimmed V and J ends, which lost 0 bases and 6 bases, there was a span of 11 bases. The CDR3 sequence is CASSVDGRLDTQYF. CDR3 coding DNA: TGTGCCAGCAGCGTAGACGGGAGACTGGATACGCAGTATTTT.